The 9 T cell receptor beta chains presented below share a single source sample, sequenced in a study of OX40 agonist ivuxolimab in advanced cancers. Sequencing used immunoSEQ multiplex PCR; TCRdb keeps in-frame clones, though not all of them. Of approximately 50,000 clones in the sample, almost 90% were seen once. Sequences were derived from CD4+ or CD8+ T cells sorted from blood, sampled in a trial of the OX40 agonist ivuxolimab. Receptors were obtained from an adult with an advanced solid tumor such as melanoma, head and neck, liver or kidney cancer.

V gene TRBV5-1 combines with J gene TRBJ2-3, with 11 bases matching TRBD2. J gave up 1 base and V 7 bases, and 5 bases lay outside the gene matches. The germline CDR1 and CDR2 sequences are SGHRS and YFSETQ. CDR3 size: 15 residues. The CDR3, as DNA: TGCGCCAGCCGACCGACTAGCGGGGGCACAGATACGCAGTATTTT. This encodes CASRPTSGGTDTQYF.

In its sample, this clone was seen once. This chain joins TRBV5-6 and TRBJ1-1, with 8 nucleotides matching TRBD1. Losses at the gene ends were 4 bases for V and 4 bases for J; bases not matched to a gene: 9. Per germline, CDR1 SGHDT and CDR2 YYEEEE. This CDR3 comprises 15 residues. The DNA of the CDR3 is TGTGCCAGCAGCCGAGACCCCACAGGGGGCACTGAAGCTTTCTTT. Encoded protein: CASSRDPTGGTEAFF.

The rearrangement uses TRBV29-1 and TRBJ1-4; possibly TRBD1 for D (6 bases). CDR3 length: 13 residues. CDR1 and CDR2 (germline): SQVTM, ANQGSEA. V lost 4 bases to trimming and J lost 6 bases, with 12 bases between them. The chain's CDR3 is CSVVLQGHEKLFF. The CDR3 DNA reads TGCAGCGTTGTCTTGCAGGGGCATGAAAAACTGTTTTTT.

This clone was picked up a small number of times. The chain is built from TRBV5-1 and TRBJ1-3, with no clear D. The CDR3 covers 12 residues. The germline V and J ends were trimmed by 2 bases and 4 bases, with 4 bases remaining between them. Germline CDR1 is SGHRS and CDR2 is YFSETQ. CDR3 residues: CASSFQGNTIYF. CDR3 DNA: TGCGCCAGCAGCTTCCAAGGAAACACCATATATTTT.

This clone was detected a few times. The chain carries TRBV14 and TRBJ1-4; TRBD1 is a possible D gene (5 bases). V was clipped by 4 bases and J by 4 bases, with 7 bases between them. CDR3 size: 13 residues. CDR1 and CDR2 (germline): SGHDN, FVKESK. The CDR3 DNA follows: TGTGCCAGCAGCCGGGGACTTAATGAAAAACTGTTTTTT. Translation gives CASSRGLNEKLFF.

The CDR3 bases are TGTGCCAGCAGCCGAAGGGACTCCTACACCGGGGAGCTGTTTTTT. The encoded protein is CASSRRDSYTGELFF. The gene calls are TRBV7-9 and TRBJ2-2; the D gene is possibly TRBD2 (6 bases). This CDR3 has 15 amino acids. Trimming shortened V by 5 bases and J by 3 bases, and 13 bases separated the two germline ends. Germline loops: CDR1 SEHNR, CDR2 FQNEAQ (reference sequence).

The J gene is TRBJ2-5, the V gene TRBV27; D gene ambiguous. Per the germline V gene, CDR1 is MNHEY and CDR2 is SMNVEV (reference sequence). The CDR3 has 13 residues. V shed 1 base and J shed 6 bases, with 9 bases lying between them. The CDR3 nucleotides read TGTGCCAGCAGTTTATTGCTGGGGAAGACCCAGTACTTC. It translates to CASSLLLGKTQYF.

This clone was detected once. The chain links TRBV7-2 to TRBJ2-3, with TRBD2 matching over 12 bases. Germline lookup yields CDR1 SGHTA and CDR2 FQGNSA. V dropped 5 bases and J dropped 1; count of bases not matched to a gene: 7. The CDR3 contains 17 residues. The CDR3 sequence: CASSRLAGVGGTDTQYF. CDR3 in DNA: TGTGCCAGCAGCAGACTAGCGGGAGTAGGGGGCACAGATACGCAGTATTTT.

The J gene is TRBJ2-5, the V gene TRBV14, with 7 bases matching TRBD1. Germline trimming cut 8 bases from V and 5 bases from J; bases unmatched to any gene: 8. Germline lookup yields CDR1 SGHDN and CDR2 FVKESK. The CDR3 sequence is 13 residues long. As DNA, the CDR3 is TGTGCCAGCGGTAGACAGGGTCTGGAGACCCAGTACTTC. Its protein product is CASGRQGLETQYF.